A single sample is the source of the 23 T cell receptor beta chains below, sequenced in a study of B cell selection in AIRE deficiency. Regulatory T cells were sorted as CD4+CD25hiCD127low/negative cells. The protocol was immunoSEQ multiplex PCR, while the TCRdb copy is restricted to in-frame clones and leaves out a portion. The table shows some 25,000 clones, with around 92% occurring only once. The sample was CD4+CD25+ Tregs sorted from PBMCs. The source is a human donor in good health.

As to this clone: At one of its ends the junction is not consistent with the germline gene, which may arise from a read error. V usage is TRBV6-1 and J usage is TRBJ1-5; D not certain. CDR3 length equals 13 residues. Germline V gene sequence: CDR1 MNHNS, CDR2 SASEGT. CDR3 in amino acids: CASLDRSNRPQHF. In DNA form, the CDR3 reads TGTGCCAGCCTGGACCGGAGCAATCGGCCCCAGCATTTT.

The CDR3 bases are TGTGCCAGAAGCCCCAGACACAGGGCAACTAATGAAAAACTGTTTTTT. Protein: CARSPRHRATNEKLFF. This rearrangement joins TRBV5-3 to TRBJ1-4, with D perhaps TRBD1 (6 bases). TRBV5-3 is an ORF, and what it does is uncertain. V lost 4 bases and J lost 0, with 13 bases in between. This CDR3 comprises 16 residues.

The V and J genes are TRBV14 and TRBJ1-1; D is possibly TRBD1 (5 bases). V gave up 4 bases and J gave up 3 bases, with 9 bases separating them. The CDR3 covers 13 residues. Germline CDR1 SGHDN, CDR2 FVKESK. The DNA for the CDR3 is TGTGCCAGCAGCCCAGGGTTTCACACTGAAGCTTTCTTT. This codes for CASSPGFHTEAFF. The variable domain in full, with the rest retrieved from reference TRBV14 and TRBJ1-1, is EAGVTQFPSHSVIEKGQTVTLRCDPISGHDNLYWYRRVMGKEIKFLLHFVKESKQDESGMPNNRFLAERTGGTYSTLKVQPAELEDSGVYFCASSPGFHTEAFFGQGTRLTVV.

This chain joins TRBV4-3 and TRBJ2-3; 8 nucleotides align to TRBD2. The CDR3 runs to 17 residues. With V trimmed by 2 bases and J by 0 bases, 7 bases remained unmatched. Germline CDR1 LGHNA, CDR2 YSLEER. This CDR3 reads CASSQLGGGPSTDTQYF. DNA for the CDR3: TGCGCCAGCAGCCAATTGGGCGGGGGGCCTAGCACAGATACGCAGTATTTT.

V and J are TRBV5-1 and TRBJ1-2; 8 positions agree with TRBD1. The germline gives CDR1 SGHRS, CDR2 YFSETQ. V gave up 4 bases and J gave up 4 bases; unmatched junction bases: 6. The CDR3 covers 14 residues. The DNA for the CDR3 is TGCGCCAGCAGCGCGGGACAGGATTTCTATGGCTACACCTTC. Amino acid sequence: CASSAGQDFYGYTF.

The CDR3 sequence: CASRPGVRREQYF. The CDR3 nucleotides read TGTGCCAGCAGACCCGGGGTGAGGAGGGAGCAGTACTTC. The V gene is TRBV2, the J gene TRBJ2-7; maybe TRBD2 (5 bases). CDR1 and CDR2 (germline): SNHLY, FYNNEI. This CDR3 has 13 residues. Between the trimmed V and J ends, which lost 6 bases and 7 bases, there was a span of 16 bases.

The V call is TRBV5-3, the J call TRBJ2-7; 7 nucleotides match TRBD2. TRBV5-3 qualifies as an ORF whose function is uncertain. There are 15 residues in the CDR3. After removal of 4 bases from V and 4 bases from J, the junction contained 11 bases not matched to a gene. The CDR3 sequence is CARSARDYRVYEQYF. The CDR3 nucleotides read TGTGCCAGAAGCGCGAGGGACTATAGGGTATACGAGCAGTACTTC.

The chain couples TRBV7-2 to TRBJ2-2; 7 bases align to TRBD1. In germline, CDR1 is SGHTA, CDR2 FQGNSA. Unmatched junction bases numbered 4, after V lost 5 bases and J lost 1 base. CDR3 length equals 15 residues. CDR3 in DNA: TGTGCCAGCAGCAAATGGACAGGGAACACCGGGGAGCTGTTTTTT. The encoded protein is CASSKWTGNTGELFF. Full variable domain (rest looked up from reference TRBV7-2 and TRBJ2-2): GAGVSQSPSNKVTEKGKDVELRCDPISGHTALYWYRQSLGQGLEFLIYFQGNSAPDKSGLPSDRFSAERTGGSVSTLTIQRTQQEDSAVYLCASSKWTGNTGELFFGEGSRLTVL.

The chain has TRBV13 and TRBJ1-3; D not certain. The V end lost 3 bases, the J end lost 4 bases, and 13 bases lay between the germline ends. CDR1 is PRHDT, CDR2 FYEKMQ, per germline (reference sequence). The CDR3 runs to 15 residues. CDR3 residues: CASSFDTAGGNTIYF. The CDR3 DNA follows: TGTGCCAGCAGCTTCGACACGGCGGGAGGAAACACCATATATTTT.

The chain joins TRBV5-1 to TRBJ1-4; D not resolved. V lost 5 bases and J lost 3, with 20 bases in between. CDR3 length: 17 residues. The germline V gene has CDR1 SGHRS and CDR2 YFSETQ. Here the CDR3 reads CASSRVLMDSSNEKLFF. The CDR3 bases are TGCGCCAGCAGTAGGGTTCTGATGGATTCCTCTAATGAAAAACTGTTTTTT. The variable domain in full, with the rest retrieved from reference TRBV5-1 and TRBJ1-4, is KAGVTQTPRYLIKTRGQQVTLSCSPISGHRSVSWYQQTPGQGLQFLFEYFSETQRNKGNFPGRFSGRQFSNSRSEMNVSTLELGDSALYLCASSRVLMDSSNEKLFFGSGTQLSVL.

The sample holds a few counts of this clone. The rearrangement uses TRBV7-8 and TRBJ2-7; perhaps TRBD2 as D (7 bases). Germline V gene data show CDR1 as SGHVS and CDR2 as FQNEAQ. This CDR3 contains 15 residues. The ends were cut back, 4 bases at V and 3 bases at J, with 16 bases in the middle. The CDR3 DNA sequence: TGTGCCAGCAGCTCGGGGGGCGCAGGGGACTACGAGCAGTACTTC. This encodes CASSSGGAGDYEQYF.

This clone was observed a few times. The chain has TRBV19 and TRBJ1-6; 8 bases fit TRBD1. The CDR3 is 15 amino acids. Trimming cost V 3 bases and J 4 bases; bases outside gene matches: 2. The germline gives CDR1 LNHDA, CDR2 SQIVND (reference sequence). The CDR3 DNA is TGTGCCAGTAGTATGAGGGACAGGTATAATTCACCCCTCCACTTT. It yields the protein CASSMRDRYNSPLHF.

The DNA of the CDR3 is TGCGCCAGCAGCTTGCCACGGGCCACCGGGGAGCTGTTTTTT. It translates to CASSLPRATGELFF. The rearrangement links TRBV5-1 to TRBJ2-2; D remains unclear. Germline V CDR1 and CDR2: SGHRS, YFSETQ. V was clipped by 1 base and J by 4 bases, with 8 bases between them. This CDR3 is 14 amino acids long.

The chain uses TRBV5-6 and TRBJ1-4, with TRBD1 matching over 11 bases. Germline V gene data show CDR1 as SGHDT and CDR2 as YYEEEE. J gave up 7 bases and V 5 bases, and 1 base lay outside the gene matches. The CDR3 covers 13 residues. In DNA form, the CDR3 reads TGTGCCAGCAGGGGACAGGGGGGTGAAAAACTGTTTTTT. This codes for CASRGQGGEKLFF.

This clone came up once. V gene TRBV6-5 combines with J gene TRBJ1-2; D is perhaps TRBD1 (5 bases). Germline V gene data show CDR1 as MNHEY and CDR2 as SVGAGI. Deletions cut 2 bases from V and 8 bases from J, with 12 bases between. The CDR3 contains 13 residues. The CDR3: CASSYPGGEGYTF. The CDR3 region has the DNA TGTGCCAGCAGTTACCCGGGGGGGGAAGGCTACACCTTC.

This chain uses TRBV28 with TRBJ1-2; maybe TRBD1 (6 bases). From germline, CDR1 is MDHEN and CDR2 SYDVKM. Trimming took off 2 bases at V and 7 bases at J, with 8 bases between the two ends. This CDR3 contains 12 residues. DNA for the CDR3: TGTGCCAGCAGTTTACGAGGGGGTGGCTACACCTTC. The encoded protein is CASSLRGGGYTF.

The CDR3 here is CASSVAGSGIDTQYF. The CDR3, as DNA: TGTGCCAGCAGCGTAGCTGGATCGGGGATAGATACGCAGTATTTT. The chain links TRBV9 to TRBJ2-3; D may be TRBD2 (5 bases). Per germline, CDR1 SGDLS and CDR2 YYNGEE. V was clipped by 0 bases and J by 5 bases, with 13 bases between them. The CDR3 has 15 residues.

The rearrangement joins TRBV7-2 to TRBJ2-5; D gene ambiguous. Per the germline V gene, CDR1 is SGHTA and CDR2 is FQGNSA. The CDR3 has 14 residues. V was trimmed by 4 bases and J by 5 bases, leaving 14 bases between them. The CDR3 bases are TGTGCCAGCAGCTCCCACCCTCTAGGGGAGACCCAGTACTTC. It translates to CASSSHPLGETQYF.

V and J are TRBV6-4 and TRBJ2-1; possible D gene TRBD1, 5 bases. Trimming removed 2 bases at V and 2 bases at J, with 13 bases between. There are 16 residues in the CDR3. The germline V gene has CDR1 MRHNA and CDR2 SNTAGT. Written as DNA, the CDR3 is TGTGCCAGCAGTGACCAGGGCAGGGCTCCCTACAATGAGCAGTTCTTC. It yields the protein CASSDQGRAPYNEQFF.

The V call is TRBV29-1, the J call TRBJ2-7; weak D call: TRBD2 (5 bases). V was trimmed by 7 bases and J by 4 bases, leaving 11 bases between them. Germline CDR1 and CDR2: SQVTM and ANQGSEA. The CDR3 is 11 amino acids. Written as DNA, the CDR3 is TGCAGCGCGGGGAGAGCTTACGAGCAGTACTTC. It specifies CSAGRAYEQYF.

The chain recombines TRBV5-1 with TRBJ1-4; 7 nucleotides match TRBD1. Germline assignment: CDR1 SGHRS and CDR2 YFSETQ. The V and J ends lost 0 bases and 8 bases, in that order; junction bases with no gene match: 7. This CDR3 comprises 15 residues. CDR3 amino acids: CASSLAVKGAEKLFF. The CDR3 DNA is TGCGCCAGCAGCTTGGCCGTAAAGGGGGCAGAAAAACTGTTTTTT.

The V and J genes are TRBV7-9 and TRBJ2-7, with D tentatively TRBD1 (6 bases). Per the germline V gene, CDR1 is SEHNR and CDR2 is FQNEAQ (reference sequence). Trimming took off 7 bases at V and 4 bases at J, with 17 bases between the two ends. The CDR3 is 14 residues long. The CDR3 is CASTLKDSAYEQYF. CDR3 in DNA: TGTGCCAGCACCCTCAAGGACAGCGCGTACGAGCAGTACTTC.

The genes are TRBV6-6 and TRBJ2-3, with TRBD1 matching over 8 bases. CDR3 length equals 15 residues. Germline V gene lookup returns CDR1 MNHNY and CDR2 SVGAGI (reference sequence). The trim removed 8 bases at V and 2 bases at J, leaving 9 bases unmatched. CDR3 protein: CASAPGTGYTDTQYF. CDR3 coding DNA: TGTGCCAGCGCTCCTGGGACAGGCTACACAGATACGCAGTATTTT.